The 9 T cell receptor beta chains given below trace back to one sample, sequenced in a study of blood T cell repertoires in COVID-19. Data came from immunoSEQ multiplex PCR; TCRdb stores just in-frame clones and leaves some out. The profile shows 50,000 to 60,000 clones, approximately 90% of them singletons. Sequencing was done on a sample of peripheral blood. All receptors come from a woman aged 80 or over with acute or convalescent COVID-19.

V gene TRBV5-1 combines with J gene TRBJ2-7, with 7 bases lining up with TRBD1. The germline V gene encodes CDR1 SGHRS and CDR2 YFSETQ. Trimming took 0 bases from V and 6 from J; bases not matched to a gene: 6. CDR3 length: 14 residues. The CDR3 loop is CASSLEGQSSEQYF. The CDR3 DNA sequence: TGCGCCAGCAGCTTGGAGGGACAGTCTTCCGAGCAGTACTTC.

V is TRBV5-1 and J is TRBJ2-7; TRBD1 matches 7 bases. This CDR3 spans 15 amino acids. Germline loops: CDR1 SGHRS, CDR2 YFSETQ. Unmatched junction bases numbered 9, after V lost 1 base and J lost 5 bases. The CDR3 DNA follows: TGCGCCAGCAGCTTGCAAGGGGGCAGTTCCCACGAGCAGTACTTC. Translated, it gives CASSLQGGSSHEQYF.

The rearrangement joins TRBV5-6 to TRBJ2-2, with 7 positions matching TRBD2. Germline V gene lookup returns CDR1 SGHDT and CDR2 YYEEEE. Germline trimming cut 3 bases from V and 6 bases from J; bases unmatched to any gene: 2. The CDR3 sequence is 13 residues long. The CDR3 sequence is CASSWTRSGELFF. As DNA, the CDR3 is TGTGCCAGCAGCTGGACTAGATCCGGGGAGCTGTTTTTT.

This clone was counted once. This rearrangement joins TRBV21-1 to TRBJ1-2; the table names TRBD1, a call not compared with the DNA. TRBV21-1 is given as a pseudogene. The CDR3 totals 13 residues. The CDR3 here is CASKDRPNYGYTF. The CDR3 DNA follows: TGTGCCAGCAAGGACAGACCTAACTATGGCTACACCTTC.

The chain is built from TRBV5-1 and TRBJ1-2, with D hard to call. The CDR3 runs 15 residues. In germline, CDR1 is SGHRS, CDR2 YFSETQ. Trimming left V 4 bases short and J 3 bases short, with 16 bases between. CDR3 region: CASSPDKVGDYGYTF. The DNA of the CDR3 is TGCGCCAGCAGCCCCGACAAGGTAGGCGACTATGGCTACACCTTC.

This chain connects TRBV30 to TRBJ1-3; 8 bases are shared with TRBD1. This CDR3 spans 18 amino acids. J gave up 8 bases and V 1 base, and 19 bases lay outside the gene matches. Germline lookup yields CDR1 GTSNPN and CDR2 SVGIG (reference sequence). The CDR3 region has the DNA TGTGCCTGGAGTGGTGAACCGTGGACAGGGTCGTCGTTATACACCATATATTTT. It codes for CAWSGEPWTGSSLYTIYF.

This chain connects TRBV6-4 to TRBJ2-2; 7 positions match TRBD1. V was clipped by 2 bases and J by 0 bases; unmatched bases: 3. The CDR3 loop spans 16 amino acids. The germline V gene encodes CDR1 MRHNA and CDR2 SNTAGT. The CDR3 DNA sequence: TGTGCCAGCAGTGACCCGACAGGGTCGAACACCGGGGAGCTGTTTTTT. This codes for CASSDPTGSNTGELFF.

The CDR3 DNA follows: TGTGCCAGCAGGAGACAGGGGGGGAACACTGAAGCTTTCTTT. Its translation: CASRRQGGNTEAFF. V gene TRBV6-5 combines with J gene TRBJ1-1; the match to TRBD1 covers 9 bases. Losses at the gene ends were 6 bases for V and 1 base for J; bases not matched to a gene: 3. Germline V lookup: CDR1 MNHEY, CDR2 SVGAGI. The CDR3 is 14 amino acids.

This chain links TRBV4-1 with TRBJ1-5; tentatively, D is TRBD1 (5 bases). CDR3 length: 15 residues. Trimming cost V 1 base and J 2 bases, with 9 bases left between them. Germline V gene sequence: CDR1 MGHRA, CDR2 YSYEKL. CDR3 region: CASSQVPGGNQPQHF. In DNA form, the CDR3 reads TGCGCCAGCAGCCAAGTACCGGGGGGCAATCAGCCCCAGCATTTT.